This TCR beta chain was identified during a study of identical twins. Study-wide results and caveats: Cord blood beta clonotypes present at high abundance carried fewer insertions; no such pattern appeared in memory repertoires.

The authors used template switching to add a universal primer site and gave cDNA unique molecular identifiers. TCRdb passed the 5' RACE reads through MiXCR, listing each CDR3 protein once. The sample contains 1.5 million to 2 million distinct CDR3 sequences, 25% to 35% of which appear only once. This CDR3 comprises 17 residues. CDR1 and CDR2 from the germline V gene are SGHRS and YFSETQ. After removal of 0 bases from V and 0 bases from J, the junction contained 5 bases not matched to a gene. The table lists this clonotype with a few counts. What it binds is not known. The TCR comes from a newborn girl in good health. The rearrangement uses TRBV5-1 and TRBJ2-3; TRBD2 matches at 9 bases. Sequenced sample: cord blood. CDR3 loop: CASSLGLAGISTDTQYF. CDR3 sequence (DNA): TGCGCCAGCAGCTTGGGCCTAGCGGGGATTAGCACAGATACGCAGTATTTT.